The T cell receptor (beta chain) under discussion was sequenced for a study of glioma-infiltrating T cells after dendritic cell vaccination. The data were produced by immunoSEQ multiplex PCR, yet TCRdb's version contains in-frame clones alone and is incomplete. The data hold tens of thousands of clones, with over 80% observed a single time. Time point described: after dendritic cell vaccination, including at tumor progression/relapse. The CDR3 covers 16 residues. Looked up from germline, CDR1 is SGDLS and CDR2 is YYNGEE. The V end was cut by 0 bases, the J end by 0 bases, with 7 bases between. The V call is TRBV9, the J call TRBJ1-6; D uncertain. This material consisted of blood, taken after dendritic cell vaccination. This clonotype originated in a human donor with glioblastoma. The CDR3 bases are TGTGCCAGCAGCGTAGGAGGGAGCTCCTATAATTCACCCCTCCACTTT. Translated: CASSVGGSSYNSPLHF.